The 21 T cell receptor beta chains below were found in one sample sequenced in a study of T cells in Graves' hyperthyroidism and ophthalmopathy. RNA transcripts gave rise to amplified TCR beta CDR3 regions. TCR CDR3 underwent first-round RT-PCR with the HTBI primer set. MiXCR, run by TCRdb on the multiplex PCR reads, gives a single entry per CDR3 protein. The data hold about 290,000 distinct CDR3 sequences, with around 13% observed a single time. Sequencing input: blood. Receptors originate from a woman aged 40-49 years with Graves' hyperthyroidism.

This clonotype appeared many times. The chain recombines TRBV20-1 with TRBJ1-2, with 7 bases fitting TRBD1. The germline V gene encodes CDR1 DFQATT and CDR2 SNEGSKA (reference sequence). This CDR3 is 15 amino acids long. After removal of 0 bases from V and 4 bases from J, the junction contained 8 bases not matched to a gene. The DNA of the CDR3 is TGCAGTGCTAGAGATATTAGGGGGCGTAGCTATGGCTACACCTTC. Translated, it gives CSARDIRGRSYGYTF.

The table lists this clonotype with many counts. The chain couples TRBV20-1 to TRBJ1-5, with D perhaps TRBD1 (5 bases). This CDR3 has 13 residues. Trimming left V 0 bases short and J 7 bases short, with 10 bases between. Germline loops: CDR1 DFQATT, CDR2 SNEGSKA (reference sequence). CDR3 coding DNA: TGCAGTGCTAGAGATCAGGGAGCCCAGCCCCAGCATTTT. Translated, it gives CSARDQGAQPQHF.

The chain joins TRBV14 to TRBJ1-6, with no clear D. The CDR3 has 17 residues. Germline V lookup: CDR1 SGHDN, CDR2 FVKESK. V shed 0 bases and J shed 0 bases, with 9 bases lying between them. CDR3 residues: CASSQDGGSSYNSPLHF. In DNA form, the CDR3 reads TGTGCCAGCAGCCAAGATGGAGGGAGCTCCTATAATTCACCCCTCCACTTT.

This clonotype showed up many times. The chain recombines TRBV12-3 or TRBV12-4 with TRBJ2-7, with 10 bases lining up with TRBD1. The CDR3 consists of 15 residues. The ends lost 5 bases at V and 3 bases at J; junction bases unmatched: 7. CDR3 DNA sequence: TGTGCCAGCAGTGCGGGACAGGGGTTTCACTACGAGCAGTACTTC. Protein: CASSAGQGFHYEQYF.

This clonotype has a count of ten or more. The gene calls are TRBV14 and TRBJ1-5, with TRBD1 as a possible D gene (5 bases). V was trimmed by 7 bases and J by 1 base, leaving 8 bases between them. Germline V gene data show CDR1 as SGHDN and CDR2 as FVKESK. The CDR3 has 13 amino acids. Written as DNA, the CDR3 is TGTGCCAGCATGACAGTAAGCAATCAGCCCCAGCATTTT. This sequence encodes CASMTVSNQPQHF. Together with reference TRBV14 and TRBJ1-5, the CDR3 gives the full variable domain: EAGVTQFPSHSVIEKGQTVTLRCDPISGHDNLYWYRRVMGKEIKFLLHFVKESKQDESGMPNNRFLAERTGGTYSTLKVQPAELEDSGVYFCASMTVSNQPQHFGDGTRLSIL.

This clonotype was recorded many times. The germline gene is not matched at one end of the junction; a read error may be the cause. V is TRBV7-2 and J is TRBJ2-2, with 12 bases aligning to TRBD2. Germline CDR1 is SGHTA and CDR2 is FQGNSA. This CDR3 is built from 15 residues. In DNA form, the CDR3 reads TGTGCCAGCAGCCTAGCGGGAGGGGGGGCCGGGGAGCTGTTTTTT. It is translated as CASSLAGGGAGELFF.

Many counts were recorded for this clonotype. The V and J genes are TRBV12-3 or TRBV12-4 and TRBJ1-2; no clear D. Trimming took 5 bases from V and 8 from J, leaving 15 bases between them. CDR3 size: 13 residues. CDR3 protein: CASSRLYGEGYTF. In nucleotides, the CDR3 is TGTGCCAGCAGTCGCCTTTACGGGGAGGGCTACACCTTC.

The J gene is TRBJ1-2, the V gene TRBV5-1; D unresolved. Trimming shortened V by 3 bases and J by 6 bases, and 9 bases separated the two germline ends. In germline, CDR1 is SGHRS, CDR2 YFSETQ. The CDR3 consists of 12 residues. The CDR3 here is CASSSTVDGYTF. CDR3 sequence (DNA): TGCGCCAGCAGCTCTACCGTAGATGGCTACACCTTC.

This clonotype has at least ten counts. The rearrangement links TRBV5-1 to TRBJ2-7; the D call may be TRBD1 or TRBD2 (5 bases each). V was trimmed by 4 bases and J by 5 bases, leaving 16 bases between them. Germline V CDR1 and CDR2: SGHRS, YFSETQ. The CDR3 length is 14 residues. The CDR3 nucleotides are TGCGCCAGCAGCCCGAGTGGGGGTGTCCACGAGCAGTACTTC. Protein: CASSPSGGVHEQYF.

The sample holds many counts of this clonotype. This chain joins TRBV11-3 and TRBJ1-1; 8 positions agree with TRBD1. Germline V gives CDR1 SGHNT, CDR2 YENEEA. The ends lost 4 bases at V and 5 bases at J; junction bases unmatched: 12. The CDR3 contains 16 residues. CDR3 sequence reads: CASSSYRGFIKTEAFF. In DNA, the CDR3 is TGTGCCAGCAGCTCGTACAGGGGGTTTATAAAGACTGAAGCTTTCTTT.

At least ten counts were recorded for this clonotype. The chain employs TRBV20-1 and TRBJ2-5; perhaps D is TRBD1 or TRBD2 (5 bases each). The ends were cut back, 3 bases at V and 2 bases at J, with 16 bases in the middle. From germline, CDR1 is DFQATT and CDR2 SNEGSKA (reference sequence). CDR3 length: 15 residues. This CDR3 reads CSASNHLWGQETQYF. Here the CDR3 DNA reads TGCAGTGCTAGCAACCACCTGTGGGGGCAAGAGACCCAGTACTTC.

This clonotype appeared many times. This chain uses TRBV20-1 with TRBJ1-1, with a tentative D call TRBD1 (6 bases). Germline CDR1 and CDR2: DFQATT and SNEGSKA (reference sequence). The CDR3 is made up of 13 amino acids. V gave up 2 bases and J gave up 8 bases, with 15 bases separating them. CDR3 amino acids: CSARNRARREAFF. The CDR3 DNA is TGCAGTGCTAGAAACAGGGCTCGGAGAGAAGCTTTCTTT.

In this sample, this clonotype turned up many times. The V gene is TRBV5-5, the J gene TRBJ2-3; 13 bases fit TRBD2. V was pared by 3 bases and J by 5 bases, with 6 bases of the junction left unmatched. CDR3 length: 16 amino acids. Germline lookup yields CDR1 SGHKS and CDR2 YYEKEE (reference sequence). CDR3 loop: CASSSGLAGVVDTQYF. The DNA of the CDR3 is TGTGCCAGCAGCTCCGGACTAGCGGGAGTGGTAGATACGCAGTATTTT.

This clonotype came up many times. The gene calls are TRBV7-2 and TRBJ2-3; the match to TRBD2 covers 13 bases. Losses at the gene ends were 8 bases for V and 3 bases for J; bases not matched to a gene: 11. The CDR3 has 17 amino acids. The germline V gene has CDR1 SGHTA and CDR2 FQGNSA. The DNA of the CDR3 is TGTGCCAGCGAGGCCGGGACTAGCGGGAAGGGGACAGATACGCAGTATTTT. Encoded protein: CASEAGTSGKGTDTQYF.

The rearrangement links TRBV20-1 to TRBJ2-5, with 7 bases identical to TRBD1. V shed 3 bases, J shed 5 bases, and the junction held 9 bases outside the gene matches. This CDR3 spans 14 amino acids. From germline, CDR1 is DFQATT and CDR2 SNEGSKA (reference sequence). This chain's CDR3 is CSARTGFGLETQYF. The CDR3 DNA sequence: TGCAGTGCTAGGACAGGGTTTGGGTTGGAGACCCAGTACTTC.

This clonotype was counted many times. The genes are TRBV7-2 and TRBJ2-3; 8 positions agree with TRBD2. The CDR3 extends over 15 amino acids. The V and J ends lost 4 bases and 0 bases, in that order; junction bases with no gene match: 3. The germline gives CDR1 SGHTA, CDR2 FQGNSA. This chain's CDR3 is CASSYSGTSTDTQYF. CDR3 sequence (DNA): TGTGCCAGCAGCTATAGCGGGACCAGCACAGATACGCAGTATTTT.

This clonotype was recorded many times. The rearrangement links TRBV5-8 to TRBJ2-1; the D gene is possibly TRBD2 (6 bases). The V and J ends lost 0 bases and 9 bases respectively, with 16 bases between them. Germline loops: CDR1 SGHTS, CDR2 YDEGEE. The CDR3 is 15 residues long. The CDR3 reads CASSLELGDSGEQFF. In DNA, the CDR3 is TGTGCCAGCAGCTTGGAACTAGGGGACTCGGGTGAGCAGTTCTTC.

Ten or more counts support this clonotype. The chain recombines TRBV12-3 or TRBV12-4 with TRBJ1-1; D is ambiguous. Trimming left V 8 bases short and J 1 base short, with 8 bases between. The CDR3 is made up of 12 amino acids. Here the CDR3 reads CASLDWNTEAFF. In DNA form, the CDR3 reads TGTGCCAGCCTCGACTGGAACACTGAAGCTTTCTTT.

This clonotype was recorded many times. The J gene is TRBJ2-3, the V gene TRBV19; 9 bases match TRBD2. CDR3 length: 16 residues. Germline V gene lookup returns CDR1 LNHDA and CDR2 SQIVND (reference sequence). The ends lost 8 bases at V and 2 bases at J; junction bases unmatched: 11. The CDR3 reads CASPPYGTSYTDTQYF. The CDR3 nucleotides are TGTGCCAGTCCGCCCTATGGGACTAGCTACACAGATACGCAGTATTTT.

This clonotype came up many times. The chain is built from TRBV2 and TRBJ2-7, with D unresolved. This CDR3 region has 11 residues. V was cut by 7 bases and J by 3 bases, with 7 bases left in between. Per germline, CDR1 SNHLY and CDR2 FYNNEI. The CDR3 region has the DNA TGTGCCAGCACCCCCCTCTACGAGCAGTACTTC. Amino acids: CASTPLYEQYF. Filled out from reference TRBV2 and TRBJ2-7, the complete variable domain reads EPEVTQTPSHQVTQMGQEVILRCVPISNHLYFYWYRQILGQKVEFLVSFYNNEISEKSEIFDDQFSVERPDGSNFTLKIRSTKLEDSAMYFCASTPLYEQYFGPGTRLTVT.

This clonotype has ten or more counts. The V and J genes are TRBV12-3 or TRBV12-4 and TRBJ1-1; no reliable D call. V lost 6 bases and J lost 1, with 12 bases in between. The CDR3 is 14 residues long. The CDR3 bases are TGTGCCAGCAGACCGATTAACGGGAACACTGAAGCTTTCTTT. It encodes CASRPINGNTEAFF.